This T cell receptor beta chain was obtained from a study of regulatory T cells in long-lasting Graves disease. Study results and caveats: Accuracy may have suffered from the small sample size. Persistent disease preferred TRBV28, TRBJ1-2 and TRBJ2-5.

iRepertoire HTBI primers and Arm-PCR of CDR3 regions built TCR beta libraries. TCRdb processed the multiplex PCR reads anew with MiXCR; each CDR3 protein has one entry. The table includes roughly 400,000 distinct CDR3 sequences, about 21% detected once. This CDR3 is built from 16 residues. Germline V CDR1 and CDR2: SGHAT, FQNNGV. V lost 1 base and J 0 bases, leaving 13 bases between the germline ends. This clonotype was detected a few times. The antigen remains undetermined. Indicated time point: persistent/refractory GD, antithyroid drugs over 5 years with positive TRAb. Preparation of the TCR library used RNA extracted from PBMCs. The patients were drawn from one endocrinology department in Xi'an, China. A roughly 8.1-milliliter sample of peripheral blood was drawn into EDTA tubes.

The genes are TRBV11-2 and TRBJ2-7, with TRBD2 as a possible D gene (6 bases). Sequencing was performed on peripheral blood mononuclear cells (PBMCs), taken when the disease was refractory, from a patient treated with antithyroid drugs. The clonotype comes from a female donor with Graves disease. The CDR3 is CASSLVLAGPSYEQYF. Here the CDR3 DNA reads TGTGCCAGCAGCTTAGTTCTGGCGGGACCCTCCTACGAGCAGTACTTC.